In this sample, the clone carrying this TCR beta chain turned up a few times. The data originate from a study of T-cell reconstitution after alpha-beta-depleted transplantation in children. TCRbeta library construction was performed incorporating unique molecular identifiers. MiXCR, applied by TCRdb to the PCR reads, yields one record per CDR3 protein. The profile shows a few hundred thousand distinct CDR3 sequences, about 9.3% of them singletons. The sequences come from PBMCs from the stem cell graft donor, collected from the stem cell graft. This receptor was identified in a human donor who donated a stem cell graft to a child with acute lymphoblastic leukemia.

The CDR3 spells CAISAGTGGTGELFF. In nucleotides, the CDR3 is TGTGCCATCAGCGCCGGGACAGGGGGCACCGGGGAGCTGTTTTTT. The gene calls are TRBV10-3 and TRBJ2-2; 11 bases agree with TRBD1. Germline V gene lookup returns CDR1 ENHRY and CDR2 SYGVKD. The CDR3 runs to 15 residues. J lost 4 bases, V lost 6 bases, and 4 bases had no gene match.